Listed here are 21 T cell receptor beta chains from one sample, sequenced in a study of blood T cell repertoires in COVID-19. Some clones are missing from TCRdb's copy, which holds only in-frame ones; the method was immunoSEQ multiplex PCR. The profile shows approximately 240,000 clones, around 84% of them singletons. The sample was peripheral blood. The receptor set was obtained from a woman in her fifties or sixties who had recovered from COVID-19.

Here the CDR3 reads CASSQVGETRAYNEQFF. The CDR3, as DNA: TGTGCCAGCAGCCAAGTAGGGGAGACTAGAGCCTACAATGAGCAGTTCTTC. The chain links TRBV14 to TRBJ2-1; a weak D match, TRBD2 (6 bases). This CDR3 has 17 residues. Trimming shortened V by 1 base and J by 2 bases, and 15 bases separated the two germline ends. Germline loops: CDR1 SGHDN, CDR2 FVKESK.

The chain couples TRBV7-9 to TRBJ2-5, with no clear D. This CDR3 comprises 12 residues. The germline gives CDR1 SEHNR, CDR2 FQNEAQ (reference sequence). V was pared by 4 bases and J by 0 bases, with 3 bases between. This chain's CDR3 is CASSSNQETQYF. The CDR3 DNA reads as TGTGCCAGCAGCTCCAACCAAGAGACCCAGTACTTC.

J is TRBJ2-7 and V is TRBV5-1; D ambiguous. The length of the CDR3 is 17 residues. Trimming stripped 4 bases from V and 0 bases from J, with 20 bases between. Germline CDR1 is SGHRS and CDR2 is YFSETQ. This chain's CDR3 is CASSRNQQKASSYEQYF. CDR3 DNA: TGCGCCAGCAGCAGAAACCAACAGAAGGCGAGCTCCTACGAGCAGTACTTC.

The chain joins TRBV6-5 to TRBJ1-1, with 9 bases fitting TRBD1. Trimming at V came to 4 bases and at J to 6 bases, leaving 3 bases not matched to a gene. Germline V gene sequence: CDR1 MNHEY, CDR2 SVGAGI. The length of the CDR3 is 13 residues. This CDR3 is CASSWDREAEAFF. DNA for the CDR3: TGTGCCAGCAGTTGGGACAGGGAGGCTGAAGCTTTCTTT.

This sequence joins TRBV15 and TRBJ2-2; tentative D call: TRBD2 (6 bases). V gave up 9 bases and J gave up 1 base, with 12 bases separating them. CDR3 size: 14 residues. The germline gives CDR1 LNHNV, CDR2 YYDKDF (reference sequence). In DNA, the CDR3 is TGTGCCACGGCATGGCGGGGGAACACCGGGGAGCTGTTTTTT. As protein: CATAWRGNTGELFF.

This clone was detected only a few times. V and J are TRBV9 and TRBJ2-1, with D possibly being TRBD2 (5 bases). The V gene lost 4 bases and the J gene lost 7 bases, with 15 bases spanning the gap. Germline V gene sequence: CDR1 SGDLS, CDR2 YYNGEE. CDR3 size: 14 residues. CDR3 region: CASSPQLATNEQFF. In nucleotides, the CDR3 is TGTGCCAGCAGCCCGCAGCTAGCTACGAATGAGCAGTTCTTC.

The CDR3 protein is CATSRVGTSGGTGELFF. The CDR3 DNA follows: TGTGCCACCAGCAGAGTAGGGACTAGCGGGGGCACCGGGGAGCTGTTTTTT. The V call is TRBV15, the J call TRBJ2-2; 14 bases agree with TRBD2. CDR1 is LNHNV and CDR2 is YYDKDF in the germline V gene (reference sequence). The CDR3 covers 17 residues. V was clipped by 1 base and J by 4 bases; unmatched bases: 2.

The chain links TRBV14 to TRBJ2-3; D is unresolved. Germline values: CDR1 SGHDN, CDR2 FVKESK. This CDR3 is built from 13 residues. Trimming cost V 1 base and J 6 bases, with 8 bases left between them. CDR3 bases: TGTGCCAGCAGCCAAGGTCGGGTCGATACGCAGTATTTT. As protein: CASSQGRVDTQYF.

This clone showed up just a few times. This chain links TRBV19 with TRBJ1-2; no clear D gene. CDR1 LNHDA and CDR2 SQIVND come from the germline V gene (reference sequence). The CDR3 loop spans 17 amino acids. Trimming left V 6 bases short and J 3 bases short, with 23 bases between. CDR3 in DNA: TGTGCCAGTAGGCGTTTGGCCCTGACGGGGAGGGACTATGGCTACACCTTC. Translation gives CASRRLALTGRDYGYTF.

V gene TRBV5-1 combines with J gene TRBJ2-5; 9 bases align to TRBD2. The germline V gene has CDR1 SGHRS and CDR2 YFSETQ. The ends lost 3 bases at V and 2 bases at J; junction bases unmatched: 8. This CDR3 contains 16 residues. This chain's CDR3 is CASSSLAGRIQETQYF. The CDR3 DNA reads as TGCGCCAGCAGCTCCCTAGCGGGGCGAATACAAGAGACCCAGTACTTC.

The chain has TRBV10-3 and TRBJ1-1, with TRBD1 identical over 7 bases. There are 18 residues in the CDR3. The germline V gene encodes CDR1 ENHRY and CDR2 SYGVKD. J gave up 1 base and V 0 bases, and 11 bases lay outside the gene matches. The CDR3 protein is CAISESNLGQGGNTEAFF. The CDR3 DNA reads as TGTGCCATCAGTGAGTCGAATTTGGGCCAGGGGGGGAACACTGAAGCTTTCTTT.

This chain connects TRBV4-1 to TRBJ2-5, with TRBD2 as a possible D gene (7 bases). CDR3 length equals 16 residues. Trimming removed 6 bases at V and 5 bases at J, with 22 bases between. The germline gives CDR1 MGHRA, CDR2 YSYEKL. The CDR3 nucleotides read TGCGCCAGCAGGGGAGGACTGGGGGGGCGGTCGGAGACCCAGTACTTC. Protein: CASRGGLGGRSETQYF.

This chain connects TRBV11-1 to TRBJ2-6, with a tentative D call TRBD2 (5 bases). The CDR3 consists of 16 residues. Germline CDR1 is SGHAT and CDR2 is FQDESV (reference sequence). The V and J ends lost 10 bases and 3 bases respectively, with 19 bases between them. This CDR3 reads CATPSTGVLGANVLTF. In nucleotides, the CDR3 is TGTGCCACCCCATCTACCGGGGTACTTGGGGCCAACGTCCTGACTTTC.

The rearrangement uses TRBV18 and TRBJ2-2; D call uncertain. V gave up 6 bases and J gave up 6 bases, with 14 bases separating them. This CDR3 contains 14 residues. Germline-derived CDR1 and CDR2 are KGHSH and LQKENI. The CDR3 here is CASSVGLEPGELFF. In nucleotides, the CDR3 is TGTGCCAGCTCGGTGGGCTTGGAACCCGGGGAGCTGTTTTTT.

This clone was seen a handful of times. This sequence joins TRBV5-5 and TRBJ1-2; D possibly corresponds to TRBD1 (6 bases). Per the germline V gene, CDR1 is SGHKS and CDR2 is YYEKEE (reference sequence). The length of the CDR3 is 14 residues. Trimming removed 0 bases at V and 8 bases at J, with 14 bases between. The DNA for the CDR3 is TGTGCCAGCAGCTTGGCGGTACCACAGGGAGGCTACACCTTC. Translation gives CASSLAVPQGGYTF.

The V call is TRBV11-3, the J call TRBJ1-1; the D gene is possibly TRBD1 (5 bases). Germline V gene sequence: CDR1 SGHNT, CDR2 YENEEA. V was cut by 0 bases and J by 3 bases, with 5 bases left in between. CDR3 length: 13 amino acids. The CDR3 DNA is TGTGCCAGCAGCTTAGACAGGGACACTGAAGCTTTCTTT. Translating gives CASSLDRDTEAFF.

The rearrangement uses TRBV4-3 and TRBJ1-6; perhaps TRBD1 as D (5 bases). The CDR3 contains 18 residues. Trimming cost V 3 bases and J 2 bases, with 17 bases left between them. Germline V gene sequence: CDR1 LGHNA, CDR2 YSLEER. CDR3 amino acids: CASSQGITRETYNSPLHF. CDR3 coding DNA: TGCGCCAGCAGCCAGGGAATCACCAGGGAAACCTATAATTCACCCCTCCACTTT.

J is TRBJ1-2 and V is TRBV14; D gene unclear. Looked up from germline, CDR1 is SGHDN and CDR2 is FVKESK. V lost 3 bases and J 0 bases, leaving 11 bases between the germline ends. There are 15 residues in the CDR3. This chain's CDR3 is CASSHFPSSNYGYTF. The CDR3, as DNA: TGTGCCAGCAGCCACTTTCCCTCGTCTAACTATGGCTACACCTTC.

The V call is TRBV11-2, the J call TRBJ2-2; tentatively, D is TRBD1 (6 bases). Trimming took off 5 bases at V and 0 bases at J, with 13 bases between the two ends. Germline V CDR1 and CDR2: SGHAT, FQNNGV. The CDR3 extends over 16 amino acids. CDR3 nucleotide sequence: TGTGCCAGCAGCGTAAGGGGGACCGCGAACACCGGGGAGCTGTTTTTT. Protein product: CASSVRGTANTGELFF.

The genes are TRBV6-5 and TRBJ2-3; TRBD2 agrees at 10 bases. J gave up 3 bases and V 6 bases, and 6 bases lay outside the gene matches. This CDR3 spans 15 amino acids. CDR1 and CDR2 (germline): MNHEY, SVGAGI. The CDR3 nucleotides are TGTGCCAGCAGCCGTCTAGCGGGGGTGACAGATACGCAGTATTTT. Protein sequence: CASSRLAGVTDTQYF.

CDR3 bases: TGTGCCAGCAGTTACTCTAGCGAAAGCACAGATACGCAGTATTTT. It specifies CASSYSSESTDTQYF. V gene TRBV6-2 or TRBV6-3 combines with J gene TRBJ2-3; tentatively, D is TRBD2 (5 bases). This CDR3 region has 15 residues. Germline lookup yields CDR1 MNHEY and CDR2 SVGEGT. The V and J ends lost 0 bases and 0 bases respectively, with 7 bases between them.